This is a list of T cell receptor beta chains from one sample in a study of vaccination and CD4 T cells after COVID-19. TCRdb independently ran MiXCR on the PCR reads; one entry per CDR3 protein. The sample has around 27,000 distinct CDR3 sequences; around a third are singletons. These TCRs' antigens remain unknown. This specimen consisted of CD4+ T cells from blood, cultured in vitro, obtained about 7 months after SARS-CoV-2 vaccination. These receptors originate from a human donor who had recovered from COVID-19. Both conserved end residues are part of each CDR3. A D gene is named only where the DNA matches it firmly. Only some rows state a clone size, as once, few, many or a class for expanded clones.

>TRBJ2-1|TRBD2|TRBV24-1|.
TGTGCCACCAGTGATGCGGGACTAGCGGATATCTACAATGAGCAGTTCTTC
CATSDAGLADIYNEQFF
>TRBJ2-5|.|TRBV19|few
TGTGCCAGTCGCCGACAGGGAGGGGGAGAGACCCAGTACTTC
CASRRQGGGETQYF
>TRBJ1-5|TRBD1|TRBV18|.
TGTGCCAGCTCACCACCGTCCCAGGGGGGAATTAGCAATCAGCCCCAGCATTTT
CASSPPSQGGISNQPQHF
>TRBJ2-2|TRBD2|TRBV6-1|.
TGTGCCACTCTGTCGGGACTATCAGCAGGCGGGGAGCTGTTTTTT
CATLSGLSAGGELFF
>TRBJ1-6|TRBD1|TRBV6-5|.
TGTGCCAGCAGTTCACAGGGGGCGATCAATTCACCCCTCCACTTT
CASSSQGAINSPLHF
>TRBJ1-5|.|TRBV6-5|few
TGTGCCAGCAGTTACTCGACCGCGGGTCAGCCCCAGCATTTT
CASSYSTAGQPQHF
>TRBJ1-1|.|TRBV7-9|few
TGTGCCAGCAGCCCTTTAGACATGAACACTGAAGCTTTCTTT
CASSPLDMNTEAFF
>TRBJ1-2|.|TRBV6-5|few
TGTGCCAGCAGTTACCCGAACCCCTCGGCCTATGGCTACACCTTC
CASSYPNPSAYGYTF
>TRBJ2-1|TRBD2|TRBV18|.
TGTGCCAGCTCATTTGGGCTAGCGGGGTCCAATGAGCAGTTCTTC
CASSFGLAGSNEQFF
>TRBJ2-7|TRBD2|TRBV6-1|few
TGTGCCAGCAGTCCGACTAGCGGGAGAAGATTTTACGAGCAGTACTTC
CASSPTSGRRFYEQYF
>TRBJ2-7|TRBD1|TRBV20-1|few
TGCAGTGCTACGGGGACAGGTCCGAGTTCCTACGAGCAGTACTTC
CSATGTGPSSYEQYF
>TRBJ2-7|TRBD1|TRBV11-3|few
TGTGCCAGCAGCCGGGACAGGGGCCACGGTGGCGAGCAGTACTTC
CASSRDRGHGGEQYF
>TRBJ2-1|.|TRBV6-1|.
TGTGCCAGCAGTGATTTACTACCCAGCTCCTACAATGAGCAGTTCTTC
CASSDLLPSSYNEQFF
>TRBJ1-3|.|TRBV7-6|few
TGTGCCAGCAGCTCTACCCCCGCTGGAAACACCATATATTTT
CASSSTPAGNTIYF
>TRBJ1-1|.|TRBV27|few
TGTGCCAGCATGCGAGGCTCTGAAGCTTTCTTT
CASMRGSEAFF
>TRBJ1-6|.|TRBV6-1|.
TGTGCCAGCAGCGAAGGCTCCGGCGGCAGGTCACCCCTCCACTTT
CASSEGSGGRSPLHF
>TRBJ1-1|.|TRBV19|few
TGTGCCAGTAGTAAGACACTGAGGGGGAACACTGAAGCTTTCTTT
CASSKTLRGNTEAFF
>TRBJ2-1|TRBD2|TRBV15|.
TGTGCCACCAGCCAGGGACTAGCGGCCAACAATGAGCAGTTCTTC
CATSQGLAANNEQFF
>TRBJ2-2|TRBD2|TRBV20-1|.
TGCAGTGCTCACAGAGGGACTAGCGGGGCAAACACCGGGGAGCTGTTTTTT
CSAHRGTSGANTGELFF
>TRBJ2-3|.|TRBV7-2|.
TGTGCCAGCAGCTCGTTAAGAGATACGCAGTATTTT
CASSSLRDTQYF
>TRBJ2-6|.|TRBV11-2|.
TGTGCCAGCAGACCGACCCCGGGACGCAACTCTGGGGCCAACGTCCTGACTTTC
CASRPTPGRNSGANVLTF
>TRBJ2-5|TRBD2|TRBV20-1|few
TGCAGTGTCCCGAAACCGCGGGGGGAGACCCAGTACTTC
CSVPKPRGETQYF
>TRBJ2-5|TRBD2|TRBV28|.
TGTGCCAGCAGTGCCTCGGGGACTAGCGGGAGATGGGCGGAGACCCAGTACTTC
CASSASGTSGRWAETQYF
>TRBJ1-4|.|TRBV24-1|.
TGTGCCACCAGTGATGGGTACAACGAAAAACTGTTTTTT
CATSDGYNEKLFF
>TRBJ1-6|.|TRBV15|.
TGTGCCACCAGCAGAGATCCCTGGGGGGGGAATTCACCCCTCCACTTT
CATSRDPWGGNSPLHF
>TRBJ2-2|.|TRBV7-9|few
TGTGCCAGGACTACGGGGACAAACACCGGGGAGCTGTTTTTT
CARTTGTNTGELFF
>TRBJ1-5|.|TRBV7-2|.
TGTGCCAGCAGCTTAGGGACAACTAGCAATCAGCCCCAGCATTTT
CASSLGTTSNQPQHF
>TRBJ1-1|TRBD1|TRBV15|few
TGTGCCACCAGCAGGGCGACAGGGACTATCGCTGAAGCTTTCTTT
CATSRATGTIAEAFF
>TRBJ2-7|.|TRBV28|.
TGTGCCAGCAGTTTTTCGACGGGGACGGTAGGGCACGAGCAGTACTTC
CASSFSTGTVGHEQYF
>TRBJ2-5|.|TRBV20-1|few
TGCAGTGCTTTAGGTGGGGGGATAGAGACCCAGTACTTC
CSALGGGIETQYF
>TRBJ1-1|.|TRBV18|.
TGTGCCAGCTCGAGATCAGGGGTGGGGAACACTGAAGCTTTCTTT
CASSRSGVGNTEAFF
>TRBJ2-5|.|TRBV20-1|few
TGCAGTGCTAGAGATGGTTTGGCAGTACAAGAGACCCAGTACTTC
CSARDGLAVQETQYF
>TRBJ1-1|.|TRBV7-9|few
TGTGCCAGCAGCTTAGTCGCAGGAAGGAACACTGAAGCTTTCTTT
CASSLVAGRNTEAFF
>TRBJ2-1|TRBD2|TRBV19|.
TGTGCCAGTAGTAGTACGGGACTAGGGTCGGGCAATGAGCAGTTCTTC
CASSSTGLGSGNEQFF
>TRBJ2-7|.|TRBV27|.
TGTGCCAGCAGTTTTGTTGGGCAAAGCTCCTACGAGCAGTACTTC
CASSFVGQSSYEQYF
>TRBJ2-5|TRBD1|TRBV19|.
TGTGCCACCAAAATTCGACAGGGGATGGTGGAGACCCAGTACTTC
CATKIRQGMVETQYF
>TRBJ2-5|.|TRBV20-1|medium-sized
TGCAGTGCTGGGAAGGAGACCCAGTACTTC
CSAGKETQYF
>TRBJ2-7|.|TRBV6-2/TRBV6-3|.
TGTGCCAGCAGTTACTCGAATTGGGAGCAGTACTTC
CASSYSNWEQYF
>TRBJ2-1|TRBD2|TRBV24-1|once
TGTGCCACCAGTGACGGACTAGCGGAAGCCTACAATGAGCAGTTCTTC
CATSDGLAEAYNEQFF
>TRBJ1-2|.|TRBV7-3|few
TGTGCCATGGGTGGAGGCTACACCTTC
CAMGGGYTF